These 8 T cell receptor beta chains originate from one sample sequenced in a study of spatial heterogeneity in lung cancer. The time point here: sample taken at primary tumor resection. Tumor, nontumor lung or frozen PBMC supplied whole RNA that was sequenced unsorted. TCRdb passed the 5' RACE reads through MiXCR, listing each CDR3 protein once. Among tens of thousands of distinct CDR3 sequences listed, 4% to 6% were seen once. The sequencing used PBMCs, collected at surgery. The receptors come from a female donor with early-stage non-small cell lung cancer.

This clonotype came up many times. The rearrangement links TRBV7-2 to TRBJ2-7; D call uncertain. This CDR3 is built from 11 residues. Between the trimmed V and J ends, which lost 4 bases and 3 bases, there was a span of 4 bases. Germline lookup yields CDR1 SGHTA and CDR2 FQGNSA. CDR3: CASSSNYEQYF. The CDR3 region has the DNA TGTGCCAGCAGCTCCAACTACGAGCAGTACTTC.

Comment on this clonotype: This may come from a read error, since a much larger clone is one base off. The chain links TRBV5-8 to TRBJ2-2; no clear D gene. V shed 1 base and J shed 2 bases, with 9 bases lying between them. Per germline, CDR1 SGHTS and CDR2 YDEGEE. The CDR3 runs 15 residues. Here the CDR3 reads CASSLPLSNTGELFF. The CDR3 nucleotides are TGTGCCAGCAGCTTGCCCCTTAGTAACACCGGGGAGCTGTTTTTT.

This clonotype has ten or more counts. The chain links TRBV7-3 to TRBJ1-2, with 11 positions matching TRBD1. The junction had 3 bases not matched to a gene; V was cut back by 5 bases and J by 1 base. The length of the CDR3 is 15 residues. Germline CDR1 reads SGHTA; CDR2 reads FQGTGA. This CDR3 is CASSPGTGGNYGYTF. CDR3 bases: TGTGCCAGCAGCCCGGGGACAGGGGGTAACTATGGCTACACCTTC.

This clonotype was detected ten times or more. V usage is TRBV7-2 and J usage is TRBJ1-5, with D perhaps matching TRBD1 (6 bases). Trimming removed 5 bases from V and 1 base from J, with 9 bases in between. CDR1 and CDR2 from the germline V gene are SGHTA and FQGNSA. The CDR3 loop spans 14 amino acids. Written as DNA, the CDR3 is TGTGCCAGCAGCCGACAGGAAAGCAATCAGCCCCAGCATTTT. Its translation: CASSRQESNQPQHF.

The V call is TRBV7-9, the J call TRBJ1-3; D not resolved. Trimming stripped 1 base from V and 0 bases from J, with 13 bases between. The length of the CDR3 is 17 residues. Germline V gene data show CDR1 as SEHNR and CDR2 as FQNEAQ (reference sequence). CDR3 bases: TGTGCCAGCAGCTTAGGCTTAGGCCGGAGCTCTGGAAACACCATATATTTT. The encoded protein is CASSLGLGRSSGNTIYF. Based on the CDR3 plus reference TRBV7-9 and TRBJ1-3, the full variable domain is DTGVSQNPRHKITKRGQNVTFRCDPISEHNRLYWYRQTLGQGPEFLTYFQNEAQLEKSRLLSDRFSAERPKGSFSTLEIQRTEQGDSAMYLCASSLGLGRSSGNTIYFGEGSWLTVV.

This clonotype was observed at least ten times. The rearrangement joins TRBV4-2 to TRBJ2-5, with TRBD1 matching 7 bases. The germline V gene encodes CDR1 LGHNA and CDR2 YNFKEQ. Trimming at V came to 4 bases and at J to 2 bases, leaving 7 bases not matched to a gene. This CDR3 is 15 amino acids long. CDR3 in DNA: TGTGCCAGCAGCCGAGAGGGGGCATCGCAAGAGACCCAGTACTTC. Protein: CASSREGASQETQYF.

The sample holds many counts of this clonotype. The rearrangement links TRBV4-1 to TRBJ2-7, with D possibly being TRBD1 (5 bases). Germline lookup yields CDR1 MGHRA and CDR2 YSYEKL. The CDR3 extends over 14 amino acids. Trimming removed 1 base at V and 1 base at J, with 8 bases between. The CDR3 coding sequence is TGCGCCAGCAGCCAAGCCAGGGTTTCCTACGAGCAGTACTTC. It yields the protein CASSQARVSYEQYF.

This clonotype occurred a few times. The chain couples TRBV11-2 to TRBJ2-5; 10 bases align to TRBD2. J was trimmed by 5 bases and V by 1 base; bases with no gene match: 7. This CDR3 has 16 residues. Germline V gene lookup returns CDR1 SGHAT and CDR2 FQNNGV. The CDR3 sequence: CASSLVPSGGGETQYF. The CDR3 DNA reads TGTGCCAGCAGCTTAGTCCCCAGCGGGGGGGGTGAGACCCAGTACTTC.